One sample yielded the 29 T cell receptor beta chains listed below, sequenced in a study of post-analysis software for immune sequencing data. Study findings and constraints: Roughly 5 TRBV segments, TRBV5-6, TRBV5-1 and TRBV20-1 among them, were found more frequent in patients than controls.

Built from TCR beta cDNA, the libraries had unique molecular identifiers in them. Each CDR3 protein gets one entry after TCRdb re-called the PCR reads with MiXCR. Among 380,000 or so distinct CDR3 sequences listed, around 33% were seen once. The antigens these receptors bind are not known. The sequenced sample consisted of blood. Every receptor here comes from a girl aged 5-17 years with multiple sclerosis.

The chain combines TRBV3-1 with TRBJ2-1; maybe TRBD1 (5 bases). CDR3 size: 15 residues. The germline V and J ends were trimmed by 1 base and 3 bases, with 10 bases remaining between them. Germline CDR1 is LGHDT and CDR2 is YNNKEL (reference sequence). The CDR3: CASSQAAGLYNEQFF. The CDR3 nucleotides are TGTGCCAGCAGCCAAGCTGCAGGGCTCTACAATGAGCAGTTCTTC.

The V and J genes are TRBV6-2 or TRBV6-3 and TRBJ2-3; possibly TRBD1 for D (6 bases). The CDR3 consists of 14 residues. With 0 bases removed from V and 6 bases from J, the gap between germline ends came to 10 bases. Germline V lookup: CDR1 MNHEY, CDR2 SVGEGT. The CDR3 coding sequence is TGTGCCAGCAGTTACTCTGGGGGCAGGGATACGCAGTATTTT. It codes for CASSYSGGRDTQYF.

This clonotype was found a few times. DNA of the CDR3: TGTGCCAGCAGGCCCGGACACGGAAACGAGCAGTACTTC. As protein: CASRPGHGNEQYF. V is TRBV28 and J is TRBJ2-7, with D tentatively TRBD1 (5 bases). V gave up 6 bases and J gave up 5 bases, with 14 bases separating them. Germline CDR1 and CDR2: MDHEN and SYDVKM. This CDR3 has 13 amino acids.

This chain joins TRBV20-1 and TRBJ2-1, with TRBD2 matching 7 bases. The end of the DNA is better explained by TRBJ2-7, so the J call may be wrong. CDR3 length: 13 amino acids. Germline loops: CDR1 DFQATT, CDR2 SNEGSKA (reference sequence). The DNA of the CDR3 is TGCAGTGCTATAAGCCGACTAGCCTCCGAGCAGTACTTC. Translating it yields CSAISRLASEQYF.

The CDR3 bases are TGTGCCAGCAGCCTTCTGATGGAGCCCCTCCACTTT. Translation gives CASSLLMEPLHF. The chain is built from TRBV7-9 and TRBJ1-6, with unresolved D. CDR1 is SEHNR, CDR2 FQNEAQ, per germline (reference sequence). Trimming stripped 5 bases from V and 13 bases from J, with 12 bases between. The CDR3 spans 12 residues.

The V gene is TRBV6-2 or TRBV6-3, the J gene TRBJ2-6; D not resolved. Trimming took off 6 bases at V and 0 bases at J, with 6 bases between the two ends. Germline V gene lookup returns CDR1 MNHEY and CDR2 SVGEGT. There are 14 residues in the CDR3. The CDR3 nucleotides read TGTGCCAGCAGGGACGGCTCTGGGGCCAACGTCCTGACTTTC. This codes for CASRDGSGANVLTF.

Only a few counts were recorded for this clonotype. The chain is built from TRBV6-2 or TRBV6-3 and TRBJ1-5, with D unresolved. V was cut by 5 bases and J by 7 bases, with 15 bases left in between. This CDR3 has 14 amino acids. Germline CDR1 MNHEY, CDR2 SVGEGT. The CDR3 protein is CASSRADQRQPQHF. The CDR3 DNA is TGTGCCAGCAGTCGGGCCGATCAGAGGCAGCCCCAGCATTTT.

The CDR3 is CASSLGGGRGGANVLTF. DNA for the CDR3: TGTGCCAGCAGCTTAGGTGGGGGCCGAGGAGGGGCCAACGTCCTGACTTTC. J is TRBJ2-6 and V is TRBV7-8; D perhaps matches TRBD1 (6 bases). This CDR3 spans 17 amino acids. V was clipped by 1 base and J by 4 bases, with 14 bases between them. In germline, CDR1 is SGHVS, CDR2 FQNEAQ.

CDR3: CATSGTGTGEGNTEAFF. The CDR3, as DNA: TGTGCCACCAGCGGAACCGGGACAGGGGAGGGGAACACTGAAGCTTTCTTT. The chain carries TRBV15 and TRBJ1-1; the match to TRBD1 covers 10 bases. The CDR3 consists of 17 residues. Trimming at V came to 5 bases and at J to 1 base, leaving 10 bases not matched to a gene. CDR1 and CDR2 (germline): LNHNV, YYDKDF (reference sequence).

J is TRBJ2-3 and V is TRBV25-1, with D hard to call. V was clipped by 10 bases and J by 6 bases, with 8 bases between them. CDR3 length equals 10 residues. Germline V gives CDR1 MGHDK, CDR2 SYGVNS. The CDR3 is CATHADTQYF. The CDR3 coding sequence is TGTGCCACGCACGCCGATACGCAGTATTTT.

The rearrangement joins TRBV20-1 to TRBJ2-7, with 7 positions matching TRBD2. CDR1 and CDR2 (germline): DFQATT, SNEGSKA (reference sequence). After removal of 2 bases from V and 3 bases from J, the junction contained 10 bases not matched to a gene. CDR3 length: 15 residues. The CDR3, as DNA: TGCAGTGCTAGATCGCGGCTGGGACTAAACTACGAGCAGTACTTC. Protein: CSARSRLGLNYEQYF.

This chain links TRBV7-2 with TRBJ2-3, with 9 bases matching TRBD2. Germline V gene lookup returns CDR1 SGHTA and CDR2 FQGNSA. With 2 bases clipped from V and 6 bases from J, the junction kept 6 bases outside the gene matches. This CDR3 contains 15 residues. CDR3 amino acids: CASSLRAGGPDTQYF. The CDR3 bases are TGTGCCAGCAGCTTAAGGGCGGGGGGGCCCGATACGCAGTATTTT.

The chain is built from TRBV6-5 and TRBJ2-3; D ambiguous. The CDR3 loop spans 16 amino acids. Germline-derived CDR1 and CDR2 are MNHEY and SVGAGI. The V gene lost 0 bases and the J gene lost 6 bases, with 16 bases spanning the gap. The CDR3 DNA sequence: TGTGCCAGCAGTTACTCAGGTGACGGCGTTTTGGATACGCAGTATTTT. Encoded protein: CASSYSGDGVLDTQYF.

This clonotype showed up just a few times. The V gene is TRBV6-6, the J gene TRBJ2-1; D is possibly TRBD1 or TRBD2 (5 bases each). The CDR3 runs 13 residues. V was cut by 6 bases and J by 2 bases, with 8 bases left in between. Per the germline V gene, CDR1 is MNHNY and CDR2 is SVGAGI (reference sequence). The CDR3 spells CASRGPPYNEQFF. The CDR3 nucleotides read TGTGCCAGCAGGGGACCTCCCTACAATGAGCAGTTCTTC.

This clonotype was seen a few times. The chain combines TRBV7-9 with TRBJ2-1; D might be TRBD1 or TRBD2, each matching 5 bases. Germline V gene lookup returns CDR1 SEHNR and CDR2 FQNEAQ (reference sequence). Deletions cut 3 bases from V and 8 bases from J, with 14 bases between. The CDR3 runs to 14 residues. CDR3 residues: CASSFGDPKYEQFF. The CDR3 DNA is TGTGCCAGCAGCTTCGGGGACCCGAAATATGAGCAGTTCTTC.

The V and J genes are TRBV4-1 and TRBJ2-7; possible D gene TRBD1, 6 bases. This CDR3 is 14 amino acids long. From germline, CDR1 is MGHRA and CDR2 YSYEKL. Trimming took 0 bases from V and 4 from J, leaving 10 bases between them. As DNA, the CDR3 is TGCGCCAGCAGCCAAGATAGGCAGGGGTACGAGCAGTACTTC. Translated: CASSQDRQGYEQYF.

The sample holds a few counts of this clonotype. This chain uses TRBV12-3 or TRBV12-4 with TRBJ2-3; D gene ambiguous. The CDR3 is 14 residues long. V dropped 5 bases and J dropped 0 bases, with 9 bases sitting between them. The CDR3 bases are TGTGCCAGCAGTGGACGGAGCAGCACAGATACGCAGTATTTT. Translated, it gives CASSGRSSTDTQYF.

This clonotype was observed a few times. The chain carries TRBV15 and TRBJ2-1; no firm D call. The V gene's germline CDR1 is LNHNV and CDR2 YYDKDF (reference sequence). This CDR3 contains 12 residues. V dropped 2 bases and J dropped 6 bases, with 5 bases sitting between them. In DNA form, the CDR3 reads TGTGCCACCAGCAGATCGAGCAATGAGCAGTTCTTC. It encodes CATSRSSNEQFF.

This chain uses TRBV15 with TRBJ2-4; D may be TRBD1 (6 bases). Trimming took 7 bases from V and 1 from J, leaving 11 bases between them. In germline, CDR1 is LNHNV, CDR2 YYDKDF (reference sequence). This CDR3 region has 14 residues. As DNA, the CDR3 is TGTGCCACCACAGGGGAAGGGGCCAAAAACATTCAGTACTTC. This sequence encodes CATTGEGAKNIQYF.

The chain is built from TRBV6-5 and TRBJ1-5; D gene uncertain. Per the germline V gene, CDR1 is MNHEY and CDR2 is SVGAGI. The CDR3 contains 14 residues. V lost 4 bases and J 3 bases, leaving 10 bases between the germline ends. CDR3 loop: CASSSLRHNQPQHF. The CDR3 DNA is TGTGCCAGCAGTTCGCTAAGACACAATCAGCCCCAGCATTTT.

This clonotype appeared a few times. This chain uses TRBV10-1 with TRBJ1-1; D unclear. V was shortened by 2 bases and J by 0 bases, with 7 bases between the two germline ends. In germline, CDR1 is WNHNN, CDR2 SYGVQD (reference sequence). The CDR3 totals 14 residues. The CDR3 protein is CASSETAMNTEAFF. The CDR3 nucleotides are TGCGCCAGCAGTGAGACAGCCATGAACACTGAAGCTTTCTTT.

The sample holds a few counts of this clonotype. V usage is TRBV10-3 and J usage is TRBJ2-4; 8 bases match TRBD1. The last part of the DNA fits TRBJ2-7 better; the J call may be wrong. The CDR3 loop spans 15 amino acids. Germline loops: CDR1 ENHRY, CDR2 SYGVKD. The CDR3: CAISPATGVTYEQYF. For the CDR3, the DNA is TGTGCCATCAGTCCGGCGACAGGGGTAACCTACGAGCAGTACTTC.

This chain connects TRBV11-2 to TRBJ1-1, with D tentatively TRBD1 (5 bases). Per the germline V gene, CDR1 is SGHAT and CDR2 is FQNNGV. Trimming shortened V by 7 bases and J by 4 bases, and 16 bases separated the two germline ends. CDR3 length: 14 amino acids. The CDR3 DNA follows: TGTGCCAGCAAGAGGGGCGGGGCGACCACTGAAGCTTTCTTT. It yields the protein CASKRGGATTEAFF.

The chain uses TRBV7-2 and TRBJ2-3; 12 nucleotides agree with TRBD2. Germline CDR1 and CDR2: SGHTA and FQGNSA. V lost 5 bases to trimming and J lost 0 bases; unmatched junction nucleotides: 3. This CDR3 contains 16 residues. CDR3 bases: TGTGCCAGCAGCCCCGGGACTAGCGGGAGCACAGATACGCAGTATTTT. Protein: CASSPGTSGSTDTQYF.

The rearrangement links TRBV24-1 to TRBJ2-1; weak D call: TRBD1 (5 bases). The V end lost 2 bases, the J end lost 13 bases, and 14 bases lay between the germline ends. The CDR3 loop spans 13 amino acids. Germline values: CDR1 KGHDR, CDR2 SFDVKD. CDR3 amino acids: CATSDSTEETQFF. CDR3 bases: TGTGCCACCAGTGATTCGACAGAAGAGACCCAGTTCTTC.

Many counts were recorded for this clonotype. The CDR3 here is CSASGGGYNEQFF. The CDR3 DNA is TGCAGTGCTAGTGGCGGGGGGTACAATGAGCAGTTCTTC. The V gene is TRBV20-1, the J gene TRBJ2-1, with TRBD2 matching 8 bases. Germline V gene lookup returns CDR1 DFQATT and CDR2 SNEGSKA (reference sequence). With V trimmed by 3 bases and J by 4 bases, 2 bases remained unmatched. There are 13 residues in the CDR3.

There are many counts of this clonotype. The rearrangement uses TRBV2 and TRBJ1-5, with D unresolved. The CDR3 extends over 14 amino acids. With 4 bases removed from V and 2 bases from J, the gap between germline ends came to 9 bases. Germline V gives CDR1 SNHLY, CDR2 FYNNEI. The CDR3 sequence is CASSVRQGNQPQHF. CDR3 nucleotide sequence: TGTGCCAGCAGTGTTAGGCAGGGCAATCAGCCCCAGCATTTT.

The rearrangement links TRBV9 to TRBJ2-1; 9 nucleotides line up with TRBD2. The trim removed 3 bases at V and 5 bases at J, leaving 9 bases unmatched. CDR1 and CDR2 (germline): SGDLS, YYNGEE. The CDR3 is made up of 16 amino acids. The CDR3: CASSASGGRNHNEQFF. The CDR3 DNA is TGTGCCAGCAGCGCAAGCGGGGGGCGCAACCACAATGAGCAGTTCTTC.

This clonotype was picked up many times. CDR3 protein: CASSPPGASTDTQYF. The CDR3, as DNA: TGTGCCAGCAGTCCTCCCGGGGCGTCCACAGATACGCAGTATTTT. This chain connects TRBV28 to TRBJ2-3; D is perhaps TRBD1 or TRBD2 (5 bases each). Germline loops: CDR1 MDHEN, CDR2 SYDVKM. The ends were cut back, 5 bases at V and 2 bases at J, with 14 bases in the middle. The CDR3 is 15 amino acids.